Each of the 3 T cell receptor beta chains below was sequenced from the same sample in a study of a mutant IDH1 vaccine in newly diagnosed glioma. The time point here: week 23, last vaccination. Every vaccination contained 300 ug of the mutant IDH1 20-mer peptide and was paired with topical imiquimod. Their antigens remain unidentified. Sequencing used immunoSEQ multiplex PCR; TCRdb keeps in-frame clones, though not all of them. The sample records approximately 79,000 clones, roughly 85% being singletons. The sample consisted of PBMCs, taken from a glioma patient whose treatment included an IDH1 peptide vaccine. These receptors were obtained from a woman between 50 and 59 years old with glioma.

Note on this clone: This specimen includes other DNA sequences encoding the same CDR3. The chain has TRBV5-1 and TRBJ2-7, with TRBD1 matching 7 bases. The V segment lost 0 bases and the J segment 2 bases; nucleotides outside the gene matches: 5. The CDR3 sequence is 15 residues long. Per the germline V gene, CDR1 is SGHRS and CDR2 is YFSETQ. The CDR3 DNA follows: TGCGCCAGCAGCTTGGGGACAGGTCCAGCCTACGAGCAGTACTTC. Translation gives CASSLGTGPAYEQYF. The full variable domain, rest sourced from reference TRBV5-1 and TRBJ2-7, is KAGVTQTPRYLIKTRGQQVTLSCSPISGHRSVSWYQQTPGQGLQFLFEYFSETQRNKGNFPGRFSGRQFSNSRSEMNVSTLELGDSALYLCASSLGTGPAYEQYFGPGTRLTVT.

This CDR3 reads CASSQSGPRGYTF. CDR3 nucleotides: TGTGCCAGCAGCCAATCCGGCCCTCGGGGCTACACCTTC. The chain couples TRBV16 to TRBJ1-2; no definite D call. V was cut by 0 bases and J by 8 bases, with 10 bases left in between. This CDR3 comprises 13 residues. The germline CDR1 and CDR2 sequences are KGHSY and FQNENV.

CDR3 region: CASSDLQGYEQYF. The DNA of the CDR3 is TGTGCCAGCAGTGACCTACAGGGTTACGAGCAGTACTTC. The V call is TRBV6-1, the J call TRBJ2-7; weak D call: TRBD1 (6 bases). Germline V gene data show CDR1 as MNHNS and CDR2 as SASEGT. This CDR3 has 13 residues. V dropped 3 bases and J dropped 4 bases, with 10 bases sitting between them.